These 7 T cell receptor beta chains were all obtained from the same sample, sequenced in a study of technical replicates of blood from several donors. Clones were read by immunoSEQ multiplex PCR, and TCRdb kept only the in-frame ones, dropping some. Among some 79,000 clones listed, around 94% were seen once. Material: T cells isolated from PBMCs. These receptors were obtained from a human donor in good health.

As concerns this clone: It is unclear where the CDR3 begins or ends on the DNA, so no DNA is shown, and the CDR3 is as TCRdb lists it. The rearrangement joins TRBV2 to TRBJ2-3; the table's D gene call, TRBD2, was not cross checked with the DNA. Including both end residues, the CDR3 is 17 amino acids long. Germline values: CDR1 SNHLY, CDR2 FYNNEI. Here the CDR3 reads CASILVTSGRWTDTQYF.

The chain is built from TRBV19 and TRBJ1-1; TRBD1 is a possible D gene (6 bases). Per the germline V gene, CDR1 is LNHDA and CDR2 is SQIVND (reference sequence). The CDR3 contains 15 residues. Trimming took 5 bases from V and 2 from J, leaving 15 bases between them. The CDR3: CASSALSQGNTEAFF. The CDR3 bases are TGTGCCAGTAGTGCCCTCTCACAGGGTAACACTGAAGCTTTCTTT.

The chain recombines TRBV14 with TRBJ1-1; D is unclear. From germline, CDR1 is SGHDN and CDR2 FVKESK. The CDR3 extends over 15 amino acids. Trimming took off 0 bases at V and 1 base at J, with 9 bases between the two ends. The CDR3 bases are TGTGCCAGCAGCCAAGATTTCACAGCGAACACTGAAGCTTTCTTT. Translated, it gives CASSQDFTANTEAFF.

The chain has TRBV27 and TRBJ1-2; D is possibly TRBD1 (5 bases). Trimming pared 3 bases from V and 4 bases from J, leaving 12 bases between. Germline lookup yields CDR1 MNHEY and CDR2 SMNVEV (reference sequence). This CDR3 is 14 amino acids long. CDR3 region: CASSLKGALYGYTF. The CDR3 nucleotides are TGTGCCAGCAGTTTGAAAGGGGCCCTCTATGGCTACACCTTC.

V gene TRBV6-1 combines with J gene TRBJ2-1; the match to TRBD2 covers 12 bases. CDR3 size: 18 residues. CDR1 and CDR2 (germline): MNHNS, SASEGT. J was trimmed by 3 bases and V by 1 base; bases with no gene match: 7. CDR3 nucleotides: TGTGCCAGCAGTGAAGGGCGACTAGCGGGAGTCGGCTACAATGAGCAGTTCTTC. It codes for CASSEGRLAGVGYNEQFF.

This chain joins TRBV27 and TRBJ2-3; D is possibly TRBD2 (5 bases). V was clipped by 0 bases and J by 4 bases, with 5 bases between them. The CDR3 consists of 13 residues. The germline V gene has CDR1 MNHEY and CDR2 SMNVEV (reference sequence). Here the CDR3 DNA reads TGTGCCAGCAGTTTATCGAGGGCAGATACGCAGTATTTT. This codes for CASSLSRADTQYF.

The chain couples TRBV28 to TRBJ1-2; possibly TRBD1 for D (5 bases). Per the germline V gene, CDR1 is MDHEN and CDR2 is SYDVKM. V was trimmed by 6 bases and J by 4 bases, leaving 12 bases between them. The CDR3 is made up of 13 amino acids. CDR3 protein: CASRTDDSYGYTF. CDR3 nucleotide sequence: TGTGCCAGCAGGACGGACGACAGCTATGGCTACACCTTC.